The 21 T cell receptor beta chains given below trace back to one sample, sequenced in a study of response to subunit inactivated influenza vaccine. TCRdb ran MiXCR on the RT-PCR reads and lists one entry per CDR3 protein. Among roughly 520,000 distinct CDR3 sequences listed, about 25% were seen once. This specimen was CD4+ T cells sorted from PBMCs, taken about 5 days after vaccination. Receptor source: a middle-aged man who received an inactivated influenza vaccine.

The chain combines TRBV29-1 with TRBJ2-1; 11 bases align to TRBD2. Looked up from germline, CDR1 is SQVTM and CDR2 is ANQGSEA. The CDR3 length is 15 residues. Trimming removed 6 bases from V and 4 bases from J; junction bases left unmatched: 8. In DNA form, the CDR3 reads TGCAGCGTGGACGGACTAGCGGGCAGTTACAATGAGCAGTTCTTC. Translated, it gives CSVDGLAGSYNEQFF.

The V call is TRBV24-1, the J call TRBJ2-2; possibly TRBD2 for D (7 bases). CDR1 is KGHDR and CDR2 is SFDVKD in the germline V gene. V was cut by 6 bases and J by 2 bases, with 15 bases left in between. The CDR3 runs 16 residues. In nucleotides, the CDR3 is TGTGCCACCAGTTTGCGCGGGGGCCTTAACACCGGGGAGCTGTTTTTT. Translated: CATSLRGGLNTGELFF.

The V gene is TRBV5-1, the J gene TRBJ2-2, with TRBD1 matching 11 bases. Germline V gene data show CDR1 as SGHRS and CDR2 as YFSETQ. With 4 bases clipped from V and 7 bases from J, the junction kept 6 bases outside the gene matches. The CDR3 consists of 15 residues. CDR3 DNA sequence: TGCGCCAGCAGCGGGAGGACAGGGGGCAACGGGGAGCTGTTTTTT. Translation gives CASSGRTGGNGELFF.

This clonotype occurred a few times. This chain connects TRBV12-3 or TRBV12-4 to TRBJ2-1; 9 nucleotides agree with TRBD1. The CDR3 spans 15 residues. Losses at the gene ends were 7 bases for V and 2 bases for J; bases not matched to a gene: 6. The CDR3 nucleotides read TGTGCCAGCAAACCAAACAGGGGGCCCTACAATGAGCAGTTCTTC. It translates to CASKPNRGPYNEQFF.

The chain links TRBV7-2 to TRBJ2-7, with 8 bases lining up with TRBD2. This CDR3 is built from 14 residues. Germline V gene data show CDR1 as SGHTA and CDR2 as FQGNSA. V lost 2 bases and J lost 3; bases outside the gene matches: 3. DNA of the CDR3: TGTGCCAGCAGCTTAAGCGGGAGTCTCTACGAGCAGTACTTC. This translates into CASSLSGSLYEQYF.

V usage is TRBV9 and J usage is TRBJ2-3; D is uncertain. Per the germline V gene, CDR1 is SGDLS and CDR2 is YYNGEE. The ends were cut back, 0 bases at V and 5 bases at J, with 13 bases in the middle. This CDR3 is built from 15 residues. The CDR3 bases are TGTGCCAGCAGCGTAGTCCCCCGGTCCGAAGATACGCAGTATTTT. The encoded protein is CASSVVPRSEDTQYF.

This chain uses TRBV12-3 or TRBV12-4 with TRBJ1-2, with D hard to call. The CDR3 totals 13 residues. Deletions cut 7 bases from V and 2 bases from J, with 11 bases between. The CDR3 loop reads CASKLGKNYGYTF. DNA for the CDR3: TGTGCCAGCAAACTTGGGAAAAACTATGGCTACACCTTC.

This clonotype was seen only a few times. The CDR3 DNA reads as TGTGCCAGCAGCTTATTCGCGGGGAGCTCCTACAATGAGCAGTTCTTC. Its translation: CASSLFAGSSYNEQFF. V is TRBV11-2 and J is TRBJ2-1; maybe TRBD2 (6 bases). Trimming pared 2 bases from V and 0 bases from J, leaving 11 bases between. The germline gives CDR1 SGHAT, CDR2 FQNNGV. The CDR3 sequence is 16 residues long.

This chain links TRBV6-2 or TRBV6-3 with TRBJ2-7; D remains ambiguous. Germline V gene sequence: CDR1 MNHEY, CDR2 SVGEGT. CDR3 length: 14 amino acids. Trimming took off 4 bases at V and 4 bases at J, with 14 bases between the two ends. CDR3 region: CASSSHGRQYEQYF. For the CDR3, the DNA is TGTGCCAGCAGTTCCCACGGGCGGCAATACGAGCAGTACTTC.

The CDR3: CAWSVWTSDSGELFF. CDR3 in DNA: TGTGCCTGGAGTGTCTGGACATCTGACTCCGGGGAGCTGTTTTTT. The J gene is TRBJ2-2, the V gene TRBV30, with a possible D match to TRBD1 (5 bases). V dropped 0 bases and J dropped 6 bases, with 14 bases sitting between them. CDR3 size: 15 residues. Germline V gene sequence: CDR1 GTSNPN, CDR2 SVGIG (reference sequence).

The table lists this clonotype with many counts. This sequence joins TRBV7-2 and TRBJ2-5; D call uncertain. Germline values: CDR1 SGHTA, CDR2 FQGNSA. The CDR3 contains 14 residues. V shed 7 bases and J shed 0 bases, with 12 bases lying between them. The DNA for the CDR3 is TGTGCCAGCAAAAAGGCAGTGTACCAAGAGACCCAGTACTTC. This sequence encodes CASKKAVYQETQYF.

V is TRBV7-2 and J is TRBJ2-7; TRBD2 aligns across 8 bases. The V gene's germline CDR1 is SGHTA and CDR2 FQGNSA. This CDR3 comprises 14 residues. V gave up 0 bases and J gave up 3 bases; unmatched junction bases: 1. Here the CDR3 DNA reads TGTGCCAGCAGCTTAGCTAGCGGGGACTACGAGCAGTACTTC. It translates to CASSLASGDYEQYF.

This sequence joins TRBV28 and TRBJ1-6, with a possible D match to TRBD1 (5 bases). The CDR3 has 13 residues. V was clipped by 3 bases and J by 7 bases, with 7 bases between them. Germline-derived CDR1 and CDR2 are MDHEN and SYDVKM. CDR3 DNA sequence: TGTGCCAGCAGTTTCGGGACCAATTCACCCCTCCACTTT. Translated: CASSFGTNSPLHF.

This clonotype was picked up a small number of times. The chain joins TRBV5-5 to TRBJ1-5; D unclear. Looked up from germline, CDR1 is SGHKS and CDR2 is YYEKEE (reference sequence). This CDR3 is built from 14 residues. The ends were cut back, 3 bases at V and 7 bases at J, with 14 bases in the middle. In DNA, the CDR3 is TGTGCCAGCAGCTCCGTTTCGGTTCGGCAGCCCCAGCATTTT. Translation: CASSSVSVRQPQHF.

The rearrangement uses TRBV4-2 and TRBJ1-2; a possible D gene is TRBD1 (5 bases). The CDR3 length is 16 residues. V gave up 0 bases and J gave up 2 bases, with 13 bases separating them. CDR1 and CDR2 from the germline V gene are LGHNA and YNFKEQ. CDR3 DNA: TGTGCCAGCAGCCAAGATCTCCAGGGCGGCAACTATGGCTACACCTTC. It translates to CASSQDLQGGNYGYTF.

The J gene is TRBJ1-3, the V gene TRBV20-1; D unresolved. Between the trimmed V and J ends, which lost 1 base and 0 bases, there was a span of 13 bases. Germline loops: CDR1 DFQATT, CDR2 SNEGSKA (reference sequence). This CDR3 comprises 16 residues. The DNA of the CDR3 is TGCAGTGCTAGAGTAGTAGGAAAAAGCTCTGGAAACACCATATATTTT. Protein: CSARVVGKSSGNTIYF.

This clonotype was observed a few times. This chain uses TRBV12-3 or TRBV12-4 with TRBJ2-1; D is unresolved. Trimming left V 6 bases short and J 0 bases short, with 9 bases between. The CDR3 covers 14 residues. The CDR3 protein is CASSTWSSYNEQFF. CDR3 DNA: TGTGCCAGCAGCACTTGGAGCTCCTACAATGAGCAGTTCTTC.

This chain links TRBV5-1 with TRBJ2-6; D may be TRBD1 (5 bases). The CDR3 length is 13 residues. The germline V gene encodes CDR1 SGHRS and CDR2 YFSETQ. V was shortened by 4 bases and J by 9 bases, with 11 bases between the two germline ends. DNA for the CDR3: TGCGCCAGCAGCGCTCAGGGCGTCAACGTCCTGACTTTC. Translated, it gives CASSAQGVNVLTF.

This chain links TRBV10-3 with TRBJ1-1, with D unclear. The V gene lost 4 bases and the J gene lost 5 bases, with 11 bases spanning the gap. CDR1 and CDR2 from the germline V gene are ENHRY and SYGVKD. The CDR3 length is 13 residues. CDR3 coding DNA: TGTGCCATCAGTGGCTCAGGTGGTACTGAAGCTTTCTTT. Translating gives CAISGSGGTEAFF.

In this sample, this clonotype turned up a few times. Here the CDR3 DNA reads TGTGCCAGCTCATCCTCCGGGGGGCCAACAAGCTCCTACGAGCAGTACTTC. This sequence encodes CASSSSGGPTSSYEQYF. The chain recombines TRBV18 with TRBJ2-7, with a possible D match to TRBD2 (7 bases). Germline V gene lookup returns CDR1 KGHSH and CDR2 LQKENI. The CDR3 spans 17 residues. The V end was cut by 5 bases, the J end by 0 bases, with 20 bases between. Full variable domain (rest looked up from reference TRBV18 and TRBJ2-7): NAGVMQNPRHLVRRRGQEARLRCSPMKGHSHVYWYRQLPEEGLKFMVYLQKENIIDESGMPKERFSAEFPKEGPSILRIQQVVRGDSAAYFCASSSSGGPTSSYEQYFGPGTRLTVT.

This clonotype was observed a handful of times. The chain recombines TRBV6-2 or TRBV6-3 with TRBJ2-1, with 10 nucleotides matching TRBD2. Trimming cost V 4 bases and J 7 bases; bases outside gene matches: 13. Germline loops: CDR1 MNHEY, CDR2 SVGEGT. There are 17 residues in the CDR3. The CDR3: CASSLFGELAGRNEQFF. CDR3 DNA: TGTGCCAGCAGTTTATTCGGAGAACTAGCGGGAAGGAATGAGCAGTTCTTC.